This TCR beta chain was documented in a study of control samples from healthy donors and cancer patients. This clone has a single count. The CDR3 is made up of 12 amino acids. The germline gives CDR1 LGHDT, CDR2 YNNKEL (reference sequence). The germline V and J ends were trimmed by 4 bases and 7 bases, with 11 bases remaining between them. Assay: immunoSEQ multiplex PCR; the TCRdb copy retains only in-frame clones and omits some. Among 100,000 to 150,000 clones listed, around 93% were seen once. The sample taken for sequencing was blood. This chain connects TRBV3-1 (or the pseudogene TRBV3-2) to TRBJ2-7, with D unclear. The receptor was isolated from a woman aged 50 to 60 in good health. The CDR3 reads CASSPSTREQYF. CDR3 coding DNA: TGTGCCAGCAGCCCCAGTACAAGGGAGCAGTACTTC.